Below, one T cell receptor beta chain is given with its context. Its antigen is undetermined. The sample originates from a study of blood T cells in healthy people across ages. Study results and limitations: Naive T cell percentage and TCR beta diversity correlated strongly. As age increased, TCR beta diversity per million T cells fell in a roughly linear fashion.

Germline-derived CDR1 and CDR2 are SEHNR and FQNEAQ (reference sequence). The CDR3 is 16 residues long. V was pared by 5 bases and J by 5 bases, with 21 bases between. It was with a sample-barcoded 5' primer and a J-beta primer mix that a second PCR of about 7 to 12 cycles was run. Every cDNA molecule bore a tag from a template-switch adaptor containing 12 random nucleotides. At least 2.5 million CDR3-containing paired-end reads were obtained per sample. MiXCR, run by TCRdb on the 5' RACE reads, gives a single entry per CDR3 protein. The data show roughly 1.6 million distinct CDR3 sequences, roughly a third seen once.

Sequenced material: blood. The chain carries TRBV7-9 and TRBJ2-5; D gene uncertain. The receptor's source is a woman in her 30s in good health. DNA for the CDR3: TGTGCCAGCAGCCTTCTTATGTGGACCCGGAAGGAGACCCAGTACTTC. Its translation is CASSLLMWTRKETQYF.